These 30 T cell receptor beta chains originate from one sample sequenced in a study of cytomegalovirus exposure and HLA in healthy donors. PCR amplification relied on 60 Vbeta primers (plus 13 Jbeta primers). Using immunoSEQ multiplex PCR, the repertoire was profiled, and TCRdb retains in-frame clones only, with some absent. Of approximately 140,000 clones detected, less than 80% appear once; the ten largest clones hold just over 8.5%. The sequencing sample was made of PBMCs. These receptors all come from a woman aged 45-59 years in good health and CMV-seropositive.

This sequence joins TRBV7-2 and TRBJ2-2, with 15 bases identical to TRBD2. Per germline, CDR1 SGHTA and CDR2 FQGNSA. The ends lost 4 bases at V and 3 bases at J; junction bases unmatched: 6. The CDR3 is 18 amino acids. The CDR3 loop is CASSSGLAGGPYTGELFF. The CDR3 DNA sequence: TGTGCCAGCAGCTCGGGACTAGCGGGGGGCCCCTACACCGGGGAGCTGTTTTTT.

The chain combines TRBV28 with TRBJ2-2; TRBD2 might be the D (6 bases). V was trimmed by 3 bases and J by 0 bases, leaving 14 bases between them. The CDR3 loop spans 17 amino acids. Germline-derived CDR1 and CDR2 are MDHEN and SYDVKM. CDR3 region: CASSFYLALANTGELFF. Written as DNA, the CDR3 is TGTGCCAGCAGTTTCTATCTAGCGTTAGCGAACACCGGGGAGCTGTTTTTT.

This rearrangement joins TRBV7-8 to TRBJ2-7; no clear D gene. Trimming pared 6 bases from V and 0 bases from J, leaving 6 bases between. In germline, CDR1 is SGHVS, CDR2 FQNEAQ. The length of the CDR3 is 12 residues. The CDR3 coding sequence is TGTGCCAGCAGGCGGAGCTCCTACGAGCAGTACTTC. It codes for CASRRSSYEQYF.

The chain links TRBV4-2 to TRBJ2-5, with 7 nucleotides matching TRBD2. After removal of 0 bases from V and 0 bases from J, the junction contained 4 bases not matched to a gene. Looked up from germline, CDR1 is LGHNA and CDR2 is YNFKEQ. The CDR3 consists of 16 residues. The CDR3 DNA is TGTGCCAGCAGCCAAGAGCGGGGGTCGTACCAAGAGACCCAGTACTTC. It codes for CASSQERGSYQETQYF.

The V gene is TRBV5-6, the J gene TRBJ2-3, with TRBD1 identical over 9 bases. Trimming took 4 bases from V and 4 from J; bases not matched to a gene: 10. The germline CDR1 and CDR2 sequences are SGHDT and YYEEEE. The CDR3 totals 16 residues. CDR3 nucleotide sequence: TGTGCCAGCAGCCTTATAACAGGGGGCGGCGCAGATACGCAGTATTTT. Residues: CASSLITGGGADTQYF.

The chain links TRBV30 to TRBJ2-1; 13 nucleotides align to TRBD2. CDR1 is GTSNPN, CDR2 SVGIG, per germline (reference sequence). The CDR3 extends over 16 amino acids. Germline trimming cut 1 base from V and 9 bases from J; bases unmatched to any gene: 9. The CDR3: CAWSAHTSGGASEQFF. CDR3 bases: TGTGCCTGGAGTGCACACACTAGCGGGGGGGCGAGTGAGCAGTTCTTC.

Here the CDR3 reads CASSVPQGNTGELFF. CDR3 bases: TGTGCCAGCAGCGTACCTCAGGGGAACACCGGGGAGCTGTTTTTT. The chain is built from TRBV9 and TRBJ2-2, with a tentative D call TRBD1 (5 bases). In germline, CDR1 is SGDLS, CDR2 YYNGEE. V was shortened by 1 base and J by 1 base, with 8 bases between the two germline ends. CDR3 length equals 15 residues.

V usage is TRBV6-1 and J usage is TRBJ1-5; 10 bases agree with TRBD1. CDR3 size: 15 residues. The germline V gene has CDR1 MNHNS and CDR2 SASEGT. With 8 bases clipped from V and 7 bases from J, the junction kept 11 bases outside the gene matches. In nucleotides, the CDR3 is TGTGCCAGCGGCCGTGGACAGGGGGAAGGGCAGCCCCAGCATTTT. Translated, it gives CASGRGQGEGQPQHF.

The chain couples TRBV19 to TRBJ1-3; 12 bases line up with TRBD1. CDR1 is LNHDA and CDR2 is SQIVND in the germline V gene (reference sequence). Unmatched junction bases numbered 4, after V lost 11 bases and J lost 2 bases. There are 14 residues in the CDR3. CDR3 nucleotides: TGTGCCGGGACAGGGGGCGAGGCTGGAAACACCATATATTTT. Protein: CAGTGGEAGNTIYF.

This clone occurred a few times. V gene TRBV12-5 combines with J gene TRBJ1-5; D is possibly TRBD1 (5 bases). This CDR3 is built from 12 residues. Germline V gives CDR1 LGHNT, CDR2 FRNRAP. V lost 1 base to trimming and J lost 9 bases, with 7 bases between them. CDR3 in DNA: TGTGCTAGTGGTTTGGACCAGGGGCCCCAGCATTTT. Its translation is CASGLDQGPQHF. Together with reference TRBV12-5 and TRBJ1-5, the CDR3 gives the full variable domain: DARVTQTPRHKVTEMGQEVTMRCQPILGHNTVFWYRQTMMQGLELLAYFRNRAPLDDSGMPKDRFSAEMPDATLATLKIQPSEPRDSAVYFCASGLDQGPQHFGDGTRLSIL.

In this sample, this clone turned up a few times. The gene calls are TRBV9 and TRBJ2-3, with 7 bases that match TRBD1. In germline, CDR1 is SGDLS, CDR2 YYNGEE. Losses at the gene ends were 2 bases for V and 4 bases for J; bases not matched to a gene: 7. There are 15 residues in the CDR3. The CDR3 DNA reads TGTGCCAGCAGCGTTCGGGACAGTTGGGCAGATACGCAGTATTTT. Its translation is CASSVRDSWADTQYF.

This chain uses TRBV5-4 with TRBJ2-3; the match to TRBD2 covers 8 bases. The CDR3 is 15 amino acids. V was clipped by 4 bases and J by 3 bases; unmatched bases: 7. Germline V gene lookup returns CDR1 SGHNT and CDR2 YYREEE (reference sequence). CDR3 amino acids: CASSRTSRPTDTQYF. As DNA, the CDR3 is TGTGCCAGCAGCAGGACTAGCAGGCCAACAGATACGCAGTATTTT. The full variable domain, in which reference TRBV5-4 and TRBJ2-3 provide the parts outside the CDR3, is ETGVTQSPTHLIKTRGQQVTLRCSSQSGHNTVSWYQQALGQGPQFIFQYYREEENGRGNFPPRFSGLQFPNYSSELNVNALELDDSALYLCASSRTSRPTDTQYFGPGTRLTVL.

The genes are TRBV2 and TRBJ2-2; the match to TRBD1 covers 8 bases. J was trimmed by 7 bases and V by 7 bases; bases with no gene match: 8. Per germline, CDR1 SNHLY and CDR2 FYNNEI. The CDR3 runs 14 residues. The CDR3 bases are TGTGCCAGCAAAGTCAGGGGGCAGGGCGGGGAGCTGTTTTTT. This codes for CASKVRGQGGELFF.

This chain's CDR3 is CASSPQPGDLRGAFF. The CDR3 DNA follows: TGTGCCAGCAGCCCCCAGCCCGGGGATCTTCGTGGAGCTTTCTTT. The chain employs TRBV7-8 and TRBJ1-1; D gene ambiguous. V was shortened by 5 bases and J by 10 bases, with 23 bases between the two germline ends. This CDR3 spans 15 amino acids. The germline V gene encodes CDR1 SGHVS and CDR2 FQNEAQ.

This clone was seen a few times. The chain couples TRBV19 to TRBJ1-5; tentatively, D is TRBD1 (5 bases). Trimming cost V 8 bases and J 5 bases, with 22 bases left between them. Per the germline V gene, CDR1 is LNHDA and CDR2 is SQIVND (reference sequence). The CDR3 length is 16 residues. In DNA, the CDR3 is TGTGCCAGTTCGATTGACAGTTTCTCCACATATCAGCCCCAGCATTTT. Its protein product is CASSIDSFSTYQPQHF.

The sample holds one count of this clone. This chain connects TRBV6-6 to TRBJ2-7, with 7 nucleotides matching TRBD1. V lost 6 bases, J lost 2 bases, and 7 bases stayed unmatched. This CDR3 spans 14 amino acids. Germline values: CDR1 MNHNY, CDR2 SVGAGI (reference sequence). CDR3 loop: CASSKTGRPYEQYF. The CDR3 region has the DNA TGTGCCAGCAGCAAGACAGGGAGACCCTACGAGCAGTACTTC.

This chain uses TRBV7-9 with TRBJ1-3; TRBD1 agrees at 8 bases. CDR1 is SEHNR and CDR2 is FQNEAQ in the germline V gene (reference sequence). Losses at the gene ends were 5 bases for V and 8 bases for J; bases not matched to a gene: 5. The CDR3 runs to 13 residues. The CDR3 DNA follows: TGTGCCAGCAGCCAAGACAGGGGAGACACCATATATTTT. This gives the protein CASSQDRGDTIYF.

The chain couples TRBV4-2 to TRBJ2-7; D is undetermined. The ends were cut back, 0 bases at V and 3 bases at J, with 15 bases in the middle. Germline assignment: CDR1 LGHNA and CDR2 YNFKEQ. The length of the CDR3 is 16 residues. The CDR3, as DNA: TGTGCCAGCAGCCAAGAGGCTGACTCGACCATCTACGAGCAGTACTTC. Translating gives CASSQEADSTIYEQYF.

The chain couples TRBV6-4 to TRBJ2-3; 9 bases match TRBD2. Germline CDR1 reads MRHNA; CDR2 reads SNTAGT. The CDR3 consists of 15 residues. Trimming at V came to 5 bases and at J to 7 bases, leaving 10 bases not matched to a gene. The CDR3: CASSISGGVLNTQYF. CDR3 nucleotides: TGTGCCAGCAGTATTAGCGGGGGCGTCTTGAATACGCAGTATTTT.

The CDR3 loop reads CASTLRSGYNEQFF. The DNA of the CDR3 is TGTGCCAGCACCCTCCGGAGCGGGTACAATGAGCAGTTCTTC. The chain combines TRBV9 with TRBJ2-1; D is perhaps TRBD2 (6 bases). From germline, CDR1 is SGDLS and CDR2 YYNGEE. V shed 6 bases and J shed 4 bases, with 14 bases lying between them. CDR3 length: 14 residues. The whole variable domain, filled in from reference TRBV9 and TRBJ2-1, reads DSGVTQTPKHLITATGQRVTLRCSPRSGDLSVYWYQQSLDQGLQFLIQYYNGEERAKGNILERFSAQQFPDLHSELNLSSLELGDSALYFCASTLRSGYNEQFFGPGTRLTVL.

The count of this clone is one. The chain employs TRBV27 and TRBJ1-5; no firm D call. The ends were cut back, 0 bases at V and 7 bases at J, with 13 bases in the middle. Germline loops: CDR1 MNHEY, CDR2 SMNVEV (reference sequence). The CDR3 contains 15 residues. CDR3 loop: CASSLSIGVRQPQHF. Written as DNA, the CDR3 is TGTGCCAGCAGTTTATCGATCGGGGTACGGCAGCCCCAGCATTTT.

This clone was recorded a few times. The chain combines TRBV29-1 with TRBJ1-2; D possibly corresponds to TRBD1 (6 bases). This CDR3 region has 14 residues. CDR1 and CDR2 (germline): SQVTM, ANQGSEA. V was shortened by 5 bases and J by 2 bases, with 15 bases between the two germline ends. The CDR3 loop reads CSVYNGQTNYGYTF. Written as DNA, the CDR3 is TGCAGCGTTTACAACGGACAGACAAACTATGGCTACACCTTC.

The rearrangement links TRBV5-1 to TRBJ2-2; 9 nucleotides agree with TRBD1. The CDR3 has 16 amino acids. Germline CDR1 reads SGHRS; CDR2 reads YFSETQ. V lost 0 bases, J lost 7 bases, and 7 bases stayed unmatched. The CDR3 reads CASSLGRDRAGGELFF. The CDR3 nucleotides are TGCGCCAGCAGCTTGGGGCGGGACAGGGCCGGCGGGGAGCTGTTTTTT.

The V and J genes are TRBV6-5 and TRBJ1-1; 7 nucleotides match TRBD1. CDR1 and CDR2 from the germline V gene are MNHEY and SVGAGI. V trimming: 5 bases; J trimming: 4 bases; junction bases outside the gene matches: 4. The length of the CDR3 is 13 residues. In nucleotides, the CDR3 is TGTGCCAGCAGTGGTGGGACAGCCACTGAAGCTTTCTTT. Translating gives CASSGGTATEAFF.

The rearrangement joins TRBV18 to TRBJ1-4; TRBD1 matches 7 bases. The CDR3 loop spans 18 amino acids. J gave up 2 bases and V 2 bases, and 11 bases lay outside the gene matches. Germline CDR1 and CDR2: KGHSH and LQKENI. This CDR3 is CASSPRGGLLRTNEKLFF. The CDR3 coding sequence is TGTGCCAGCTCACCAAGAGGGGGCCTTTTGAGGACTAATGAAAAACTGTTTTTT.

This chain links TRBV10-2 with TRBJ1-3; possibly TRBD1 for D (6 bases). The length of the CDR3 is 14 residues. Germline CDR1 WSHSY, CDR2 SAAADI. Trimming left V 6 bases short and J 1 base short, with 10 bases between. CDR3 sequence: CASSIGGSGNTIYF. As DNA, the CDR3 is TGCGCCAGCAGCATAGGGGGTTCTGGAAACACCATATATTTT.

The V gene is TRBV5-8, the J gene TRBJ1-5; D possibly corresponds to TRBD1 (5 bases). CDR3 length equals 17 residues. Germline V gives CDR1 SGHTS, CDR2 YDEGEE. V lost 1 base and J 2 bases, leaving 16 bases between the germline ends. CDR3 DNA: TGTGCCAGCAGCTTGAGCCAGGGTGGAAGGGGCAATCAGCCCCAGCATTTT. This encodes CASSLSQGGRGNQPQHF.

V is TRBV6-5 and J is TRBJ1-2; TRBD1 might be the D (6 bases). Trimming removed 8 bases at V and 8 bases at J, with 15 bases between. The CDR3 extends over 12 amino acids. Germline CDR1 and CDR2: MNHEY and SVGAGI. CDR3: CASRGGAGGYTF. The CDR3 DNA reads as TGTGCCAGCCGAGGGGGGGCAGGGGGCTACACCTTC.

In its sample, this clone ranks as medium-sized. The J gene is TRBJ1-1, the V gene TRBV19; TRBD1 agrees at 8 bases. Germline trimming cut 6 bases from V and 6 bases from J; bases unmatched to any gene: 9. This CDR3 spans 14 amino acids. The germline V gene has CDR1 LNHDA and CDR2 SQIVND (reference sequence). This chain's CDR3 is CASSNQGARAEAFF. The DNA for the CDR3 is TGTGCCAGTAGCAATCAGGGGGCGCGAGCTGAAGCTTTCTTT. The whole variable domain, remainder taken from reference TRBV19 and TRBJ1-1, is DGGITQSPKYLFRKEGQNVTLSCEQNLNHDAMYWYRQDPGQGLRLIYYSQIVNDFQKGDIAEGYSVSREKKESFPLTVTSAQKNPTAFYLCASSNQGARAEAFFGQGTRLTVV.

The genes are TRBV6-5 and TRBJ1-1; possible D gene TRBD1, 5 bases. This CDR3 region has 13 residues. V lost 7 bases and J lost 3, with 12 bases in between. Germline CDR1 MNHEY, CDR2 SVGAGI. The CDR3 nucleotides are TGTGCCAGCAATCGGGACTCCCACACTGAAGCTTTCTTT. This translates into CASNRDSHTEAFF.